This is a list of T cell receptor beta chains from one sample in a study of beta chain features in type 1 diabetes. Sequencing used immunoSEQ multiplex PCR; TCRdb keeps in-frame clones, though not all of them. Here the sample spans over 300,000 clones, roughly 8% being singletons. The sample consisted of central memory CD4+ T cells from blood. These receptors all stem from a woman aged 18-29 years in good health. CDR3s include the opening cysteine and the closing phenylalanine or tryptophan. Fields, in order: J gene, clone size, V gene, D gene, CDR3 protein, CDR3 DNA. A D gene is named only where the DNA matches it firmly. Expanded clones get a size class; other rows say once, few or many, or leave the size out.

TRBJ2-7,few,TRBV5-1,TRBD2,CASSRDSGSPYEQYF,TGCGCCAGCAGCCGCGATAGCGGGAGCCCCTACGAGCAGTACTTC
TRBJ1-5,few,TRBV28,.,CASTQGLNQPQHF,TGTGCCAGCACTCAGGGACTCAATCAGCCCCAGCATTTT
TRBJ1-2,few,TRBV6-5,.,CASSPEGRIYGYTF,TGTGCCAGCAGCCCCGAGGGACGTATCTATGGCTACACCTTC
TRBJ1-5,.,TRBV29-1,.,CSVGTDLNQPQHF,TGCAGCGTTGGGACAGACCTTAATCAGCCCCAGCATTTT
TRBJ2-7,few,TRBV28,.,CASGRSGDYEQYF,TGTGCCAGCGGTCGGTCAGGGGATTACGAGCAGTACTTC
TRBJ2-5,few,TRBV5-1,TRBD2,CASSVGLAGPEETQYF,TGCGCCAGCAGCGTGGGACTAGCGGGACCTGAAGAGACCCAGTACTTC
TRBJ2-1,many,TRBV18,TRBD2,CASSPGLAGLNEQFF,TGTGCCAGCTCACCGGGACTAGCGGGACTCAATGAGCAGTTCTTC
TRBJ1-2,few,TRBV6-5,.,CASLFGQHYGYTF,TGTGCCAGCCTTTTTGGACAGCACTATGGCTACACCTTC
TRBJ1-5,few,TRBV2,.,CASNRDSNQPQHF,TGTGCCAGCAACAGGGATAGCAATCAGCCCCAGCATTTT
TRBJ1-2,.,TRBV2,.,CASSPSQVHGYTF,TGTGCCAGCAGTCCCAGTCAGGTTCATGGCTACACCTTC
TRBJ2-6,few,TRBV5-5,.,CASSLGLPSSGANVLTF,TGTGCCAGCAGCTTGGGTCTTCCAAGCTCTGGGGCCAACGTCCTGACTTTC